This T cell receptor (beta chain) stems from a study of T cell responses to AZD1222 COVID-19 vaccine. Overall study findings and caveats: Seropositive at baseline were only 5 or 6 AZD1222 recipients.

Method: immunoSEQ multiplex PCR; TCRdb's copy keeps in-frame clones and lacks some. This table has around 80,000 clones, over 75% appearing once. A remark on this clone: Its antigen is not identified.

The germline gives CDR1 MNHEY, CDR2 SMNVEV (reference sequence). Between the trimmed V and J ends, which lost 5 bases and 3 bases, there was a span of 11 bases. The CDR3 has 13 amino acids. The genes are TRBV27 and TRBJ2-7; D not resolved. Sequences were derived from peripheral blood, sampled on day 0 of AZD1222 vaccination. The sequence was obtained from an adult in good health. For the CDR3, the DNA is TGTGCCAGCAGTGATCCACCCCGCTACGAGCAGTACTTC. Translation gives CASSDPPRYEQYF.